These 26 T cell receptor beta chains were all obtained from the same sample, sequenced in a study of T cell responses to AZD1222 COVID-19 vaccine. The table came from immunoSEQ multiplex PCR; TCRdb's copy has only in-frame clones and leaves some out. The sample carries around 44,000 clones, about 86% recorded once. Specimen: peripheral blood, collected 28 days after the second AZD1222 dose. The receptors were sampled from an adult who received the AZD1222 COVID-19 vaccine.

The gene calls are TRBV18 and TRBJ1-4; D gene uncertain. Germline loops: CDR1 KGHSH, CDR2 LQKENI. V gave up 3 bases and J gave up 0 bases, with 8 bases separating them. The CDR3 is 15 residues long. CDR3 residues: CASSPAGATNEKLFF. DNA of the CDR3: TGTGCCAGCTCACCGGCCGGGGCAACTAATGAAAAACTGTTTTTT.

The chain is built from TRBV5-5 and TRBJ2-1; 7 bases are a match to TRBD1. V trimming: 3 bases; J trimming: 4 bases; junction bases outside the gene matches: 7. Germline lookup yields CDR1 SGHKS and CDR2 YYEKEE (reference sequence). The CDR3 runs 15 residues. CDR3 sequence (DNA): TGTGCCAGCAGCTCCGGACAGGCGAGGTACAATGAGCAGTTCTTC. Protein product: CASSSGQARYNEQFF.

This chain connects TRBV7-8 to TRBJ2-1; the match to TRBD2 covers 10 bases. The CDR3 loop spans 16 amino acids. J lost 0 bases, V lost 6 bases, and 5 bases had no gene match. CDR1 and CDR2 from the germline V gene are SGHVS and FQNEAQ. The CDR3 here is CASRPSSGSSYNEQFF. The CDR3 DNA is TGTGCCAGCAGACCATCTAGCGGGAGCTCCTACAATGAGCAGTTCTTC.

This chain connects TRBV19 to TRBJ1-5; tentatively, D is TRBD1 (5 bases). V was trimmed by 5 bases and J by 0 bases, leaving 8 bases between them. Germline V gene data show CDR1 as LNHDA and CDR2 as SQIVND (reference sequence). This CDR3 region has 14 residues. Written as DNA, the CDR3 is TGTGCCAGTAGTCCGACAGATAGCAATCAGCCCCAGCATTTT. Amino acids: CASSPTDSNQPQHF.

The chain has TRBV7-3 and TRBJ2-5; 9 bases align to TRBD2. Trimming cost V 5 bases and J 5 bases; bases outside gene matches: 9. The CDR3 runs to 15 residues. CDR1 is SGHTA and CDR2 is FQGTGA in the germline V gene. CDR3 protein: CASSPNGLAHETQYF. CDR3 coding DNA: TGTGCCAGCAGCCCCAACGGACTAGCGCACGAGACCCAGTACTTC.

The chain carries TRBV11-1 and TRBJ2-1; weak D call: TRBD1 (6 bases). Germline V gives CDR1 SGHAT, CDR2 FQDESV (reference sequence). The CDR3 has 15 amino acids. Trimming stripped 0 bases from V and 6 bases from J, with 12 bases between. CDR3 bases: TGTGCCAGCAGCTTAGCTATGGCACAGGGCAATGAGCAGTTCTTC. It encodes CASSLAMAQGNEQFF.

This clone turned up a few times. The V and J genes are TRBV3-1 (or the pseudogene TRBV3-2) and TRBJ2-7; 11 positions agree with TRBD2. CDR1 and CDR2 (germline): LGHDT, YNNKEL (reference sequence). This CDR3 comprises 14 residues. V gave up 4 bases and J gave up 2 bases; unmatched junction bases: 1. CDR3 loop: CASSPGLAAYEQYF. CDR3 sequence (DNA): TGTGCCAGCAGCCCGGGACTAGCGGCCTACGAGCAGTACTTC.

The V and J genes are TRBV9 and TRBJ2-7; tentatively, D is TRBD1 (5 bases). Trimming took 3 bases from V and 7 from J, leaving 23 bases between them. The CDR3 extends over 16 amino acids. CDR1 SGDLS and CDR2 YYNGEE come from the germline V gene. In DNA, the CDR3 is TGTGCCAGCAGCGAATATACAGGCGGTATCCCACGAGAGCAGTACTTC. Amino acid sequence: CASSEYTGGIPREQYF.

In this sample, this clone turned up a few times. The CDR3 spells CASSLGRVYGYTF. The CDR3 DNA reads TGTGCCAGCAGTTTAGGGAGAGTCTATGGCTACACCTTC. The gene calls are TRBV28 and TRBJ1-2; no reliable D call. This CDR3 spans 13 amino acids. Germline V gives CDR1 MDHEN, CDR2 SYDVKM. The V end was cut by 2 bases, the J end by 4 bases, with 8 bases between.

The V and J genes are TRBV25-1 and TRBJ2-7; D remains ambiguous. The CDR3 is made up of 14 amino acids. Germline V CDR1 and CDR2: MGHDK, SYGVNS. Trimming pared 2 bases from V and 2 bases from J, leaving 10 bases between. The CDR3 spells CASSEPRFPYEQYF. The CDR3 DNA reads TGTGCCAGCAGTGAACCCAGGTTCCCCTACGAGCAGTACTTC.

The gene calls are TRBV9 and TRBJ1-5; TRBD1 agrees at 8 bases. The length of the CDR3 is 17 residues. The ends lost 0 bases at V and 3 bases at J; junction bases unmatched: 8. Germline loops: CDR1 SGDLS, CDR2 YYNGEE. The chain's CDR3 is CASSVGSGGSDNQPQHF. The DNA of the CDR3 is TGTGCCAGCAGCGTAGGGTCAGGGGGCTCTGACAATCAGCCCCAGCATTTT.

The chain has TRBV3-1 (or the pseudogene TRBV3-2) and TRBJ2-1; 9 nucleotides align to TRBD2. V lost 4 bases, J lost 7 bases, and 5 bases stayed unmatched. Germline assignment: CDR1 LGHDT and CDR2 YNNKEL (reference sequence). The CDR3 runs to 14 residues. The CDR3 bases are TGTGCCAGCAGCCCGGGACTAGCCCTTAATGAGCAGTTCTTC. Protein: CASSPGLALNEQFF.

The chain joins TRBV5-1 to TRBJ2-7, with no clear D. Trimming pared 4 bases from V and 2 bases from J, leaving 16 bases between. This CDR3 is 15 amino acids long. CDR1 SGHRS and CDR2 YFSETQ come from the germline V gene. The CDR3 DNA follows: TGCGCCAGCAGCCAGGACGGTGTAATCCCCTACGAGCAGTACTTC. It codes for CASSQDGVIPYEQYF.

This chain connects TRBV27 to TRBJ1-5; 9 nucleotides match TRBD1. The CDR3 totals 20 residues. J was trimmed by 0 bases and V by 5 bases; bases with no gene match: 17. Germline lookup yields CDR1 MNHEY and CDR2 SMNVEV (reference sequence). The CDR3 loop is CASSQLPGQGPDYSNQPQHF. CDR3 DNA sequence: TGTGCCAGCAGTCAACTGCCGGGACAGGGACCCGATTATAGCAATCAGCCCCAGCATTTT.

The sample holds one count of this clone. CDR3 in DNA: TGTGCCAGCAGTGTAGGTTGGACATCCGAACTGTTTTTT. This codes for CASSVGWTSELFF. J is TRBJ1-4 and V is TRBV2, with D possibly being TRBD1 (5 bases). Between the trimmed V and J ends, which lost 4 bases and 12 bases, there was a span of 15 bases. The CDR3 extends over 13 amino acids. Germline values: CDR1 SNHLY, CDR2 FYNNEI.

The CDR3 nucleotides are TGTGCCAGCAGTTACCGGGGACTAGCGGAGCACTACGAGCAGTACTTC. It codes for CASSYRGLAEHYEQYF. The V and J genes are TRBV6-2 or TRBV6-3 and TRBJ2-7, with 11 bases lining up with TRBD2. V dropped 2 bases and J dropped 3; count of bases not matched to a gene: 6. This CDR3 has 16 residues. The germline CDR1 and CDR2 sequences are MNHEY and SVGEGT.

The J gene is TRBJ2-1, the V gene TRBV5-1; D not certain. This CDR3 spans 12 amino acids. Germline-derived CDR1 and CDR2 are SGHRS and YFSETQ. V was clipped by 4 bases and J by 7 bases, with 9 bases between them. The CDR3, as DNA: TGCGCCAGCAGCGAACCGTTAAATGAGCAGTTCTTC. This encodes CASSEPLNEQFF.

This rearrangement joins TRBV3-1 (or the pseudogene TRBV3-2) to TRBJ1-3; D is ambiguous. The CDR3 has 15 amino acids. CDR1 is LGHDT and CDR2 is YNNKEL in the germline V gene (reference sequence). Between the trimmed V and J ends, which lost 3 bases and 2 bases, there was a span of 11 bases. As DNA, the CDR3 is TGTGCCAGCAGCCAGGGGTACTTGCCTGGAAACACCATATATTTT. Protein: CASSQGYLPGNTIYF.

The gene calls are TRBV6-1 and TRBJ2-2, with D possibly matching TRBD1 (5 bases). CDR1 and CDR2 (germline): MNHNS, SASEGT. V lost 4 bases and J 7 bases, leaving 19 bases between the germline ends. The CDR3 has 16 residues. CDR3 sequence (DNA): TGTGCCAGCAGTGTCCTCCCTGGCAGGGCTGGCGGGGAGCTGTTTTTT. It translates to CASSVLPGRAGGELFF.

A single count supports this clone. The junction departs from the called germline gene at one end, perhaps through a read error. This chain joins TRBV3-1 (or the pseudogene TRBV3-2) and TRBJ1-2; no reliable D call. In germline, CDR1 is LGHDT, CDR2 YNNKEL (reference sequence). The CDR3 loop spans 13 amino acids. The CDR3 bases are TGTGCCAGCAGCGGATGGACTAACCATGGCTACACCTTC. Translation: CASSGWTNHGYTF.

There are a few counts of this clone. The V gene is TRBV27, the J gene TRBJ1-2; 8 positions agree with TRBD1. V lost 6 bases to trimming and J lost 5 bases; unmatched junction nucleotides: 8. This CDR3 comprises 14 residues. Germline V gene data show CDR1 as MNHEY and CDR2 as SMNVEV (reference sequence). The CDR3 is CASSMTDRGYGYTF. The DNA for the CDR3 is TGTGCCAGCAGCATGACTGACAGGGGTTATGGCTACACCTTC.

In its sample, this clone was seen once. The chain uses TRBV27 and TRBJ1-6, with 8 bases matching TRBD1. Trimming removed 5 bases from V and 6 bases from J; junction bases left unmatched: 6. Germline V gene lookup returns CDR1 MNHEY and CDR2 SMNVEV (reference sequence). CDR3 size: 15 residues. DNA of the CDR3: TGTGCCAGCAGTGAAAGACAGGGGTTTAATTCACCCCTCCACTTT. This gives the protein CASSERQGFNSPLHF.

This rearrangement joins TRBV2 to TRBJ1-4; possibly TRBD1 for D (6 bases). The CDR3 is made up of 16 amino acids. The germline V and J ends were trimmed by 4 bases and 4 bases, with 16 bases remaining between them. The V gene's germline CDR1 is SNHLY and CDR2 FYNNEI. CDR3 in DNA: TGTGCCAGCAGTGTAACTGTACAGGGTTTTAATGAAAAACTGTTTTTT. Translated, it gives CASSVTVQGFNEKLFF.

The chain uses TRBV11-2 and TRBJ1-6; D uncertain. This CDR3 has 13 amino acids. V lost 2 bases to trimming and J lost 14 bases, with 13 bases between them. Germline values: CDR1 SGHAT, CDR2 FQNNGV. The CDR3 nucleotides are TGTGCCAGCAGCTTATCCCTCCAAGCCACCCTCCACTTT. Residues: CASSLSLQATLHF.

This chain connects TRBV4-3 to TRBJ1-4; 9 nucleotides align to TRBD1. Unmatched junction bases numbered 7, after V lost 4 bases and J lost 7 bases. Germline lookup yields CDR1 LGHNA and CDR2 YSLEER. There are 15 residues in the CDR3. The CDR3 loop reads CASSRNTGGGEKLFF. The CDR3 DNA is TGCGCCAGCAGCCGAAACACAGGGGGCGGTGAAAAACTGTTTTTT.

This rearrangement joins TRBV28 to TRBJ1-2; TRBD1 aligns across 7 bases. J was trimmed by 4 bases and V by 6 bases; bases with no gene match: 8. The CDR3 covers 14 residues. Germline CDR1 reads MDHEN; CDR2 reads SYDVKM. This CDR3 is CASREDRVVYGYTF. CDR3 DNA sequence: TGTGCCAGCAGAGAAGACAGGGTGGTCTATGGCTACACCTTC.